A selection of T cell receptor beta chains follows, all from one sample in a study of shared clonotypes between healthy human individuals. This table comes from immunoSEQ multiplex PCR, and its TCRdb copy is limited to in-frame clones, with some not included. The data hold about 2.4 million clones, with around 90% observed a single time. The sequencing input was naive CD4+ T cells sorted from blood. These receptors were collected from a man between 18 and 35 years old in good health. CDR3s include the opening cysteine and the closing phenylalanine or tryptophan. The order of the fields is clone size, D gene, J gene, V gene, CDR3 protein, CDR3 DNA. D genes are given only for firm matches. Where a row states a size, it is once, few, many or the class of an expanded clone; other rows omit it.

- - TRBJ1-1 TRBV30 CAWSVAGYTEAFF TGTGCCTGGAGTGTAGCCGGGTACACTGAAGCTTTCTTT
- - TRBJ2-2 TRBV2 CASEAGFTGELFF TGTGCCAGCGAGGCGGGGTTCACCGGGGAGCTGTTTTTT
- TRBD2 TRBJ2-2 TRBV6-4 CASMGGVGTGELFF TGTGCCAGCATGGGAGGGGTGGGGACCGGGGAGCTGTTTTTT
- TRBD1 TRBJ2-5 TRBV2 CASSTRQGGRETQYF TGTGCCAGCAGCACCCGACAGGGGGGAAGAGAGACCCAGTACTTC
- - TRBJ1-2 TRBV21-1 CASSKSCEGQGQSNYGYTF TGTGCCAGCAGCAAATCTTGCGAAGGACAGGGGCAATCTAACTATGGCTACACCTTC
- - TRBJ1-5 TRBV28 CASSPGALGNQPQHF TGTGCCAGCAGTCCGGGCGCTTTGGGCAATCAGCCCCAGCATTTT
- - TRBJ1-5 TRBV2 CASKKEGNQPQHF TGTGCCAGCAAAAAGGAGGGCAATCAGCCCCAGCATTTT
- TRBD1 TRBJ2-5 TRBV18 CASSQDRGPPETQYF TGTGCCAGCTCACAGGACAGGGGGCCCCCAGAGACCCAGTACTTC
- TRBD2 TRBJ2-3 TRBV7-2 CASSLAGGTDTQYF TGTGCCAGCAGCTTAGCGGGGGGGACAGATACGCAGTATTTT
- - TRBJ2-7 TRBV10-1 CASSRVESSYEQYF TGCGCCAGCAGCAGGGTGGAGAGTTCCTACGAGCAGTACTTC
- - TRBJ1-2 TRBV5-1 CASSSTGDNYGYTF TGCGCCAGCAGCTCGACGGGGGACAACTATGGCTACACCTTC
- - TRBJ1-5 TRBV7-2 CASSLGGVSNQPQHF TGTGCCAGCAGCTTAGGGGGAGTTAGCAATCAGCCCCAGCATTTT
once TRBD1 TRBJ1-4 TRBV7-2 CASSLVAGGDNEKLFF TGTGCCAGCAGCTTGGTTGCAGGGGGCGATAATGAAAAACTGTTTTTT
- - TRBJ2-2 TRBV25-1 CASRGSNTGELFF TGTGCCAGCAGGGGTTCCAACACCGGGGAGCTGTTTTTT
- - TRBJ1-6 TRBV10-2 CASSEITDSPLHF TGCGCCAGCAGTGAGATAACAGATTCACCCCTCCACTTT
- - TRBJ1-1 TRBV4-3 CASSETIPGRALITEAFF TGCGCCAGCAGCGAGACGATCCCTGGCAGGGCTCTGATCACTGAAGCTTTCTTT
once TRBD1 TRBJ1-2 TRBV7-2 CASSPRTGVGYGYTF TGTGCCAGCAGCCCGCGGACAGGGGTTGGCTATGGCTACACCTTC
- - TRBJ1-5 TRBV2 CANRPDSNQPQHF TGTGCCAACCGGCCAGATAGCAATCAGCCCCAGCATTTT
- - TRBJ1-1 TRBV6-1 CASSGYTAQMNTEAFF TGTGCCAGCAGTGGGTATACAGCCCAGATGAACACTGAAGCTTTCTTT
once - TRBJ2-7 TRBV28 CASSQQSYEQYF TGTGCCAGCAGTCAGCAGTCCTACGAGCAGTACTTC
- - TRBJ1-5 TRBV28 CASSINSNQPQHF TGTGCCAGCAGCATAAATAGCAATCAGCCCCAGCATTTT
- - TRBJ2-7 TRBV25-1 CASAPTRSEQYF TGTGCCAGCGCACCCACTAGGAGCGAGCAGTACTTC
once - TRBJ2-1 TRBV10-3 CAISQTGPTNGNEQFF TGTGCCATCAGCCAGACAGGTCCGACCAACGGGAATGAGCAGTTCTTC
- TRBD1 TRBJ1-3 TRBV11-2 CASSPIDRGTGGNTIYF TGTGCCAGCAGCCCCATCGACCGTGGGACAGGAGGAAACACCATATATTTT
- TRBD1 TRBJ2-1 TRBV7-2 CASSFGQAYNEQFF TGTGCCAGCAGCTTCGGACAGGCCTACAATGAGCAGTTCTTC
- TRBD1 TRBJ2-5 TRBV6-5 CASSKGQDQYF TGTGCCAGCAGTAAGGGACAGGACCAGTACTTC
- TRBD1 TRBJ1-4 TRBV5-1 CASSLGQGGEKLFF TGCGCCAGCAGCCTTGGACAGGGTGGGGAAAAACTGTTTTTT
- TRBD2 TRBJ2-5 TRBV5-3 CARSPGVAGGQETQYF TGTGCCAGAAGCCCGGGTGTAGCGGGAGGACAAGAGACCCAGTACTTC
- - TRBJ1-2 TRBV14 CASSQFTAAAFYGYTF TGTGCCAGCAGCCAGTTTACAGCCGCCGCCTTCTATGGCTACACCTTC
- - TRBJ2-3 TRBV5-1 CASSLPVGEISTDTQYF TGCGCCAGCAGCTTACCAGTCGGGGAGATAAGCACAGATACGCAGTATTTT
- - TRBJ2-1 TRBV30 CAWSVRDIHLF TGTGCCTGGAGTGTACGAGACATACACCTCTTC
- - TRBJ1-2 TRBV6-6 CASSYEQPYGYTF TGTGCCAGCAGTTACGAACAACCCTATGGCTACACCTTC
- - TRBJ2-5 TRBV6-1 CASSVGSQETQYF TGTGCCAGCAGTGTAGGATCCCAAGAGACCCAGTACTTC
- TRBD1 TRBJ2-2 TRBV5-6 CASSFVGGASTGELFF TGTGCCAGCAGCTTCGTAGGGGGCGCGAGTACCGGGGAGCTGTTTTTT
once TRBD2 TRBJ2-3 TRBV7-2 CASTRRTSGSTDTQYF TGTGCCAGCACCCGACGGACTAGCGGAAGCACAGATACGCAGTATTTT
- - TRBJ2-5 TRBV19 CASSVGSGETQYF TGTGCCAGTAGTGTAGGGAGCGGGGAGACCCAGTACTTC
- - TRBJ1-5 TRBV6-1 CAGGIGNQPDQPQHF TGCGCGGGGGGGATCGGCAATCAGCCAGATCAGCCCCAGCATTTT
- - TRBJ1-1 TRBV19 CASARIRGKTMNTEAFF TGTGCCAGCGCCAGGATCAGGGGTAAGACGATGAACACTGAAGCTTTCTTT
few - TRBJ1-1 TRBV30 CAWSSQGNTEAFF TGTGCCTGGAGTAGCCAGGGGAACACTGAAGCTTTCTTT
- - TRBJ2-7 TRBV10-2 CASSGGTPYEQYF TGCGCCAGCAGTGGGGGGACCCCCTACGAGCAGTACTTC
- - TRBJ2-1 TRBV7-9 CASSFVWGSRNEQFF TGTGCCAGCAGCTTTGTATGGGGGAGTAGGAATGAGCAGTTCTTC
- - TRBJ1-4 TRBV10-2 CASKRGSGEKLFF TGCGCCAGCAAGCGGGGCTCCGGTGAAAAACTGTTTTTT
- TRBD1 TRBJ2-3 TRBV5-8 CASSLGDRGQGDTQYF TGTGCCAGCAGCTTGGGGGACAGGGGGCAGGGAGATACGCAGTATTTT
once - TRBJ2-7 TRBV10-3 CAISEGLKSYEQYF TGTGCCATCAGTGAGGGACTGAAATCCTACGAGCAGTACTTC
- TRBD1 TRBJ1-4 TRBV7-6 CASSLQGGKTNEKLFF TGTGCCAGCAGCTTGCAGGGGGGGAAAACTAATGAAAAACTGTTTTTT
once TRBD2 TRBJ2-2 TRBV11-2 CASSLSTWGGGELFF TGTGCCAGCAGCCTATCGACTTGGGGGGGCGGGGAGCTGTTTTTT
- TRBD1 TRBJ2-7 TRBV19 CASSARPGQGAEQYF TGTGCCAGTAGTGCCCGGCCGGGACAGGGTGCCGAGCAGTACTTC
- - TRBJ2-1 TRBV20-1 CSVPTGREQFF TGCAGTGTTCCAACGGGGCGGGAGCAGTTCTTC
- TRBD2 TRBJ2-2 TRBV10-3 CAISETLTSGRGPGELFF TGTGCCATCAGTGAGACCCTCACTAGCGGGAGGGGTCCCGGGGAGCTGTTTTTT